The sample holds a few counts of the clone carrying this TCR beta chain. Its specificity is unknown. The CDR3 runs to 18 residues. V shed 2 bases and J 0 bases; nucleotides not matched to a gene: 9. CDR1 and CDR2 (germline): MNHEY, SMNVEV (reference sequence). The TCRbeta library incorporated unique molecular identifiers. TCRdb passed the PCR reads through MiXCR, listing each CDR3 protein once. The profile shows 530,000 or so distinct CDR3 sequences, 25% to 30% of them singletons. This sample was included in a study of T-cell reconstitution after alpha-beta-depleted transplantation in children. Study-level findings and limits: For some patients, TCRbeta diversity was high at day 60 because of recipient T cells and thymic progenitors that survived. Approximately two months post-transplant, alpha-beta T cells reportedly originated from several hundred expanded graft clones. T-cell counts and diversity at one year following transplant were attributed mainly to newly produced T cells.

This receptor was taken from a boy in the first two years of life with Wiskott-Aldrich syndrome, due to receive a stem cell transplant. The source material was PBMCs, sampled before TCRalphabeta/CD19-depleted stem cell transplant. The rearrangement uses TRBV27 and TRBJ2-2, with 7 nucleotides matching TRBD1. The CDR3 here is CASSLISPGTANTGELFF. CDR3 sequence (DNA): TGTGCCAGCAGTTTAATCTCCCCCGGGACAGCGAACACCGGGGAGCTGTTTTTT.